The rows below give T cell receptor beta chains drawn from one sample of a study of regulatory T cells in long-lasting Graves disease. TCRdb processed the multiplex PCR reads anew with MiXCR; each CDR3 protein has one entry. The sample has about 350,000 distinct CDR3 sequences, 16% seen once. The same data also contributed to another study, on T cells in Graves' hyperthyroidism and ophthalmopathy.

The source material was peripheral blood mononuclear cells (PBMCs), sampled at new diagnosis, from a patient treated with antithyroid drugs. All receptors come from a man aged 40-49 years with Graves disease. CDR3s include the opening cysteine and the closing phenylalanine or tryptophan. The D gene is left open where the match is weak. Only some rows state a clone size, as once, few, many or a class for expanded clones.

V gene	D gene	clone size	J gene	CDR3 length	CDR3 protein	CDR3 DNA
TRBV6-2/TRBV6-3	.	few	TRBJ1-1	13	CASSLAGTQKAFF	TGTGCCAGCAGTTTAGCGGGGACCCAGAAAGCTTTCTTT
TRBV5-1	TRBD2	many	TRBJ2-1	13	CASTQRGNNEQFF	TGCGCCAGCACTCAGCGGGGTAACAATGAGCAGTTCTTC
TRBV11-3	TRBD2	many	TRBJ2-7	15	CASTTTSGGGGEQYF	TGTGCCAGCACCACGACTAGCGGGGGCGGGGGAGAGCAGTACTTC
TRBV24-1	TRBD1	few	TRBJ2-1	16	CATSDLPRTGSNEQFF	TGTGCCACCAGTGATTTGCCCCGGACAGGGTCCAATGAGCAGTTCTTC
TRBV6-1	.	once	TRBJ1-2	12	CASREFPYGYTF	TGTGCCAGCAGAGAATTCCCCTATGGCTACACCTTC
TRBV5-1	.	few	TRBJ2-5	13	CASSFSSTGAQYF	TGCGCCAGCAGCTTTTCGAGCACTGGGGCCCAGTACTTC
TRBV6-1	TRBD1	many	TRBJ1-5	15	CASSGTGASNQPQHF	TGTGCCAGCAGCGGGACAGGGGCTAGCAATCAGCCCCAGCATTTT
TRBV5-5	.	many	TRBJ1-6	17	CASSSYRPLDLYSPLHF	TGTGCCAGCAGCTCGTATCGCCCCCTCGACCTGTATTCACCCCTCCACTTT
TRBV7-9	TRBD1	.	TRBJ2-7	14	CASSRQGAMYEQYF	TGTGCCAGCAGCAGGCAGGGGGCTATGTACGAGCAGTACTTC
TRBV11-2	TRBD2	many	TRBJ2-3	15	CASSQLARTLDTQYF	TGTGCCAGCAGCCAACTAGCGAGGACGCTCGATACGCAGTATTTT
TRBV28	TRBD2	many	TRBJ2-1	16	CASSGLSGDSYNEQFF	TGTGCCAGCAGTGGACTTAGCGGGGACTCCTACAATGAGCAGTTCTTC
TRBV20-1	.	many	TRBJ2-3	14	CSARDPLESDTQYF	TGCAGTGCTAGAGATCCCCTAGAGTCAGATACGCAGTATTTT
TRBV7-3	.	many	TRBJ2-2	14	CASSPTAGSGELFF	TGTGCCAGCAGCCCCACAGCAGGGTCCGGGGAGCTGTTTTTT
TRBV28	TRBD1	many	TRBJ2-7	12	CASSRQGHEQYF	TGTGCCAGCAGCCGACAGGGCCACGAGCAGTACTTC
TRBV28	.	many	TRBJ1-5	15	CASRGASIINQPQHF	TGTGCCAGCAGGGGGGCATCGATCATCAATCAGCCCCAGCATTTT
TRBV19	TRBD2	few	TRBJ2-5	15	CASSAGGEPRETQYF	TGTGCCAGTAGTGCGGGGGGGGAACCACGAGAGACCCAGTACTTC
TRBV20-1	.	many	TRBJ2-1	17	CSASFRTRLFLTDEQFF	TGCAGTGCTAGTTTCAGGACAAGGCTTTTCCTCACCGATGAGCAGTTCTTC
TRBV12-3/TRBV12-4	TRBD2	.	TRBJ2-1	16	CASSPSYGGAYNEQFF	TGTGCCAGCAGTCCTTCGTACGGGGGGGCCTACAATGAGCAGTTCTTC
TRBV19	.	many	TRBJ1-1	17	CASSIRLAGQLGTEAFF	TGTGCCAGTAGTATAAGGCTGGCAGGACAGCTTGGCACTGAAGCTTTCTTT
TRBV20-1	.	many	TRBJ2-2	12	CSVELNTGELFF	TGCAGTGTGGAACTGAACACCGGGGAGCTGTTTTTT
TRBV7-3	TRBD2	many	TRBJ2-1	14	CASSSGTSPNEQFF	TGTGCCAGCAGTAGCGGGACTAGCCCGAATGAGCAGTTCTTC
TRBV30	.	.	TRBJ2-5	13	CAWSEGRQETQYF	TGTGCCTGGAGTGAGGGCAGACAAGAGACCCAGTACTTC
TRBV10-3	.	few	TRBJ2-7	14	CAISRDLASYEQYF	TGTGCCATCAGTAGGGATTTGGCCTCCTACGAGCAGTACTTC
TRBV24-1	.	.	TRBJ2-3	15	CATSDGGTSGDTQYF	TGTGCCACCAGTGATGGGGGGACAAGCGGAGATACGCAGTATTTT
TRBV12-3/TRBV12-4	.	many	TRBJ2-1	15	CASSLRGFTYNEQFF	TGTGCCAGCAGTCTTAGGGGCTTCACCTACAATGAGCAGTTCTTC
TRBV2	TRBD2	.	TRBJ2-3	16	CASKMERGAVTDTQYF	TGTGCCAGCAAGATGGAGCGGGGGGCAGTCACAGATACGCAGTATTTT
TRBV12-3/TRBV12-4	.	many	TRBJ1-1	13	CASSLGGITEAFF	TGTGCCAGCAGTTTGGGGGGAATCACTGAAGCTTTCTTT
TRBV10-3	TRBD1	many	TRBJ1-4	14	CAIRKQGFGEKLFF	TGTGCCATCAGGAAACAGGGGTTCGGGGAAAAACTGTTTTTT
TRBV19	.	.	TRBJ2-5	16	CASSVPGSPPQETQYF	TGTGCCAGTAGTGTTCCGGGATCTCCCCCGCAAGAGACCCAGTACTTC
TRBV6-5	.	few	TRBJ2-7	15	CASSLRSLKLYEQYF	TGTGCCAGCAGTTTAAGGAGCCTCAAACTCTACGAGCAGTACTTC
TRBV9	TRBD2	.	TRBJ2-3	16	CASSVGASGYTDTQYF	TGTGCCAGCAGCGTAGGGGCTAGCGGATACACAGATACGCAGTATTTT
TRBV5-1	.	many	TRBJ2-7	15	CASSLFAGPMGEQYF	TGCGCCAGCAGCTTATTCGCGGGACCCATGGGGGAGCAGTACTTC
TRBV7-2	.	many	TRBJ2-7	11	CASSFLAEQYF	TGTGCCAGCAGCTTTCTGGCCGAGCAGTACTTC
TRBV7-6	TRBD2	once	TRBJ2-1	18	CASSPTGLAGGGYNEQFF	TGTGCCAGCAGCCCGACGGGACTAGCGGGAGGGGGCTACAATGAGCAGTTCTTC
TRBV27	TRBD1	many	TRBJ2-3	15	CASRTGGASTDTQYF	TGTGCCAGCAGGACAGGGGGGGCTAGCACAGATACGCAGTATTTT
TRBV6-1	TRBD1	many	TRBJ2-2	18	CASSEEVLLTGGHRELFF	TGTGCCAGCAGTGAAGAAGTTTTATTGACAGGGGGCCACCGGGAGCTGTTTTTT
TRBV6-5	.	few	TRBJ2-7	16	CASSYPAKTGSYEQYF	TGTGCCAGCAGTTACCCTGCAAAGACAGGTTCCTACGAGCAGTACTTC
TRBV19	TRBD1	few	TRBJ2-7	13	CAVPQGSSYEQYF	TGTGCCGTCCCACAGGGGAGCTCCTACGAGCAGTACTTC
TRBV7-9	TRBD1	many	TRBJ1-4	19	CASTAEWKQGAATNEKLFF	TGTGCCAGCACCGCAGAGTGGAAGCAGGGGGCTGCAACTAATGAAAAACTGTTTTTT
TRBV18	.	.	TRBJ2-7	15	CASSPGELRSYEQYF	TGTGCCAGCTCCCCCGGGGAGCTGAGATCCTACGAGCAGTACTTC
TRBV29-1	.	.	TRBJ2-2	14	CSVEGEMNTGELFF	TGCAGCGTTGAGGGGGAAATGAACACCGGGGAGCTGTTTTTT
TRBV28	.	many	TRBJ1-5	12	CASRITGQPQHF	TGTGCCAGCAGGATCACAGGGCAGCCCCAGCATTTT
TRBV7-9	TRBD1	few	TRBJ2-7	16	CASSPKSGTGAYEQYF	TGTGCCAGCAGCCCCAAATCCGGGACAGGGGCCTACGAGCAGTACTTC
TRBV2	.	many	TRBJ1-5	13	CASSNQGNQPQHF	TGTGCCAGCAGTAATCAGGGCAATCAGCCCCAGCATTTT
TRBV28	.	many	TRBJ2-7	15	CASSSGALSLHEQYF	TGTGCCAGCAGTTCCGGAGCGCTTAGTCTCCACGAGCAGTACTTC
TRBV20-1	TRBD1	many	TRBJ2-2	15	CSARGQYTNTGELFF	TGCAGTGCTAGGGGACAGTACACGAACACCGGGGAGCTGTTTTTT
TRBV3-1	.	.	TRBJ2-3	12	CASSHRAVAQYF	TGTGCCAGCAGCCACCGGGCCGTCGCGCAGTATTTT
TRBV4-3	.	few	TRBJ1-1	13	CASSQDVGTEAFF	TGCGCCAGCAGCCAAGACGTAGGCACTGAAGCTTTCTTT
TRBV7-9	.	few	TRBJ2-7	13	CASSHLASREQYF	TGTGCCAGCAGCCACTTGGCCTCACGGGAGCAGTACTTC
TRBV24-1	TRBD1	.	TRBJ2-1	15	CATSGGTGSYNEQFF	TGTGCCACCAGTGGAGGGACAGGGTCATACAATGAGCAGTTCTTC
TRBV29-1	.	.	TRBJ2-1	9	CSVGGEQFF	TGCAGCGTTGGCGGTGAGCAGTTCTTC
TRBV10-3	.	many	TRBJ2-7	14	CAISNREGAYEQYF	TGTGCCATCAGTAACAGGGAAGGGGCCTACGAGCAGTACTTC
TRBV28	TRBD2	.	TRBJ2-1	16	CASFSLLLAGVNEQFF	TGTGCCAGCTTCAGTTTACTTCTAGCGGGGGTCAATGAGCAGTTCTTC